Shown below are 24 T cell receptor beta chains from a single sample sequenced in a study of T cells after yellow fever vaccination. TCRdb independently ran MiXCR on the 5' RACE reads; one entry per CDR3 protein. This sample carries about 240,000 distinct CDR3 sequences, roughly 4% of them seen once, and the ten largest clones take approximately 18%. The sequenced sample was PBMCs, obtained 15 days after the yellow fever booster vaccination. Receptors originate from a man aged 18 to 29 who received the YFV17D yellow fever vaccine.

Ten or more counts support this clonotype. This sequence joins TRBV7-9 and TRBJ1-2; D gene unclear. The germline gives CDR1 SEHNR, CDR2 FQNEAQ (reference sequence). There are 14 residues in the CDR3. Trimming removed 8 bases at V and 8 bases at J, with 21 bases between. The CDR3 spells CASALLTSSNGYTF. The CDR3 coding sequence is TGTGCCAGCGCGCTGTTGACATCTTCTAACGGCTACACCTTC.

This clonotype was detected many times. V usage is TRBV29-1 and J usage is TRBJ1-5; D not resolved. V lost 6 bases, J lost 4 bases, and 13 bases lay in between. CDR1 and CDR2 from the germline V gene are SQVTM and ANQGSEA. This CDR3 contains 13 residues. CDR3 loop: CSVLMNGNQPQHF. The CDR3 DNA sequence: TGCAGCGTCCTTATGAACGGGAATCAGCCCCAGCATTTT.

This clonotype came up a few times. This rearrangement joins TRBV7-3 to TRBJ2-7, with no clear D. The V and J ends lost 5 bases and 0 bases respectively, with 11 bases between them. Germline V gene lookup returns CDR1 SGHTA and CDR2 FQGTGA. The CDR3 spans 14 residues. The CDR3 DNA is TGTGCCAGCAGCCCCCGACCCCTCTCCTACGAGCAGTACTTC. Protein sequence: CASSPRPLSYEQYF.

This clonotype was recorded a few times. This chain links TRBV5-4 with TRBJ2-1, with D unresolved. The CDR3 covers 17 residues. Deletions cut 0 bases from V and 0 bases from J, with 13 bases between. CDR1 and CDR2 from the germline V gene are SGHNT and YYREEE (reference sequence). The CDR3 bases are TGTGCCAGCAGCTTGGAGGCTCAGGAGAGCTCCTACAATGAGCAGTTCTTC. This translates into CASSLEAQESSYNEQFF.

In its sample, this clonotype was seen many times. The chain has TRBV20-1 and TRBJ2-3; 7 nucleotides align to TRBD2. This CDR3 contains 17 residues. In germline, CDR1 is DFQATT, CDR2 SNEGSKA (reference sequence). The J segment lost 0 bases and the V segment lost 5 bases, leaving 14 bases of the junction unmatched. The CDR3 coding sequence is TGCAGTGCTGGCCGACCACCTAGCGGCCCTAGCACAGATACGCAGTATTTT. It translates to CSAGRPPSGPSTDTQYF.

Ten or more counts support this clonotype. The chain employs TRBV29-1 and TRBJ2-1; D unclear. The CDR3 has 13 amino acids. Trimming shortened V by 8 bases and J by 7 bases, and 18 bases separated the two germline ends. The V gene's germline CDR1 is SQVTM and CDR2 ANQGSEA. The CDR3 loop is CSLSGSLWNEQFF. The CDR3 DNA is TGCAGCTTGTCCGGATCCCTCTGGAATGAGCAGTTCTTC.

There are many counts of this clonotype. The chain couples TRBV7-9 to TRBJ1-1, with a possible D match to TRBD1 (6 bases). The CDR3 consists of 13 residues. CDR1 is SEHNR and CDR2 is FQNEAQ in the germline V gene (reference sequence). The V and J ends lost 4 bases and 11 bases respectively, with 17 bases between them. Here the CDR3 DNA reads TGTGCCAGCAGCTCCGACAGGCAGGTCGAGGCTTTCTTT. Its translation: CASSSDRQVEAFF.

There are many counts of this clonotype. The chain employs TRBV7-2 and TRBJ2-3, with D possibly TRBD1 on 5 matching bases. The CDR3 covers 14 residues. Trimming cost V 4 bases and J 5 bases, with 13 bases left between them. The germline gives CDR1 SGHTA, CDR2 FQGNSA. For the CDR3, the DNA is TGTGCCAGCAGCTGGCAGGGTCTCGTAGATACGCAGTATTTT. This translates into CASSWQGLVDTQYF.

The table lists this clonotype with many counts. The chain recombines TRBV9 with TRBJ1-1; 7 nucleotides agree with TRBD1. CDR1 SGDLS and CDR2 YYNGEE come from the germline V gene. The CDR3 runs 15 residues. Trimming at V came to 4 bases and at J to 2 bases, leaving 8 bases not matched to a gene. The CDR3 sequence is CASSPRDRLNTEAFF. CDR3 DNA: TGTGCCAGCAGCCCCCGGGACAGACTAAACACTGAAGCTTTCTTT.

This clonotype was seen repeatedly, ten times or more. The CDR3 DNA reads TGCAGTGCCGAAGCCGGGACAGGCTATGGCTACACCTTC. It specifies CSAEAGTGYGYTF. V is TRBV20-1 and J is TRBJ1-2; TRBD1 matches at 8 bases. Germline CDR1 DFQATT, CDR2 SNEGSKA (reference sequence). CDR3 length: 13 amino acids. The trim removed 6 bases at V and 4 bases at J, leaving 7 bases unmatched.

This clonotype was seen at least ten times. The V call is TRBV6-5, the J call TRBJ2-5; 8 bases are shared with TRBD2. The CDR3 sequence is 13 residues long. Per the germline V gene, CDR1 is MNHEY and CDR2 is SVGAGI. The ends lost 6 bases at V and 3 bases at J; junction bases unmatched: 3. The CDR3 sequence is CASRSGREETQYF. The CDR3 DNA sequence: TGTGCCAGCAGGAGCGGGAGAGAAGAGACCCAGTACTTC.

In its sample, this clonotype was seen many times. The rearrangement links TRBV5-1 to TRBJ2-1; possible D gene TRBD2, 6 bases. The CDR3 extends over 13 amino acids. Germline CDR1 and CDR2: SGHRS and YFSETQ. The V and J ends lost 0 bases and 7 bases respectively, with 8 bases between them. The CDR3 spells CASSLAGGNEQFF. Written as DNA, the CDR3 is TGCGCCAGCAGCTTGGCCGGGGGAAATGAGCAGTTCTTC.

This clonotype has at least ten counts. The V gene is TRBV5-5, the J gene TRBJ2-5; D remains ambiguous. CDR1 is SGHKS, CDR2 YYEKEE, per germline (reference sequence). The CDR3 runs to 13 residues. V shed 4 bases and J shed 2 bases, with 9 bases lying between them. CDR3 loop: CASSRRRQETQYF. The CDR3 bases are TGTGCCAGCAGCCGACGCAGGCAAGAGACCCAGTACTTC.

This clonotype was detected ten times or more. The chain is built from TRBV5-1 and TRBJ1-5; 7 bases are shared with TRBD1. This CDR3 has 14 residues. The germline gives CDR1 SGHRS, CDR2 YFSETQ. V shed 0 bases and J 6 bases; nucleotides not matched to a gene: 3. The chain's CDR3 is CASSLVDRAQPQHF. Written as DNA, the CDR3 is TGCGCCAGCAGCTTGGTCGACAGGGCTCAGCCCCAGCATTTT.

A few counts support this clonotype. The chain uses TRBV29-1 and TRBJ2-5; D unclear. The CDR3 is 10 amino acids. The ends were cut back, 6 bases at V and 5 bases at J, with 7 bases in the middle. Germline values: CDR1 SQVTM, CDR2 ANQGSEA. Here the CDR3 reads CSVSWETQYF. CDR3 coding DNA: TGCAGCGTATCCTGGGAGACCCAGTACTTC.

This clonotype was seen at least ten times. The gene calls are TRBV9 and TRBJ1-1; 7 bases match TRBD1. J lost 0 bases, V lost 6 bases, and 5 bases had no gene match. The CDR3 is 14 residues long. Germline CDR1 and CDR2: SGDLS and YYNGEE. In nucleotides, the CDR3 is TGTGCCAGCATCCCCAGGGGGTTGAACACTGAAGCTTTCTTT. This gives the protein CASIPRGLNTEAFF.

This clonotype was counted ten times or more. The chain employs TRBV28 and TRBJ2-1; D might be TRBD1 (7 bases). Trimming stripped 5 bases from V and 9 bases from J, with 23 bases between. Germline V CDR1 and CDR2: MDHEN, SYDVKM. The CDR3 spans 16 residues. The chain's CDR3 is CASSRPRQGRGSEQFF. CDR3 sequence (DNA): TGTGCCAGCAGTAGACCCCGACAGGGCCGGGGGAGTGAGCAGTTCTTC.

This clonotype was recorded many times. The chain joins TRBV7-6 to TRBJ2-7; 7 positions match TRBD1. From germline, CDR1 is SGHVS and CDR2 FNYEAQ. CDR3 length: 15 residues. V was clipped by 5 bases and J by 1 base; unmatched bases: 8. The CDR3, as DNA: TGTGCCAGCAGCCGAGATAGGGGGCCATCCTACGAGCAGTACTTC. Protein sequence: CASSRDRGPSYEQYF.

In its sample, this clonotype was seen many times. The chain couples TRBV6-5 to TRBJ2-5; either TRBD1 or TRBD2 may fit D (5 bases each). Germline CDR1 and CDR2: MNHEY and SVGAGI. This CDR3 comprises 15 residues. Trimming stripped 0 bases from V and 6 bases from J, with 14 bases between. The CDR3 reads CASSYSMGVGKTQYF. The CDR3 coding sequence is TGTGCCAGCAGTTACTCGATGGGGGTGGGGAAGACCCAGTACTTC.

This clonotype showed up many times. The chain recombines TRBV5-1 with TRBJ2-5; no reliable D call. Germline-derived CDR1 and CDR2 are SGHRS and YFSETQ. This CDR3 is built from 16 residues. V dropped 1 base and J dropped 3 bases, with 16 bases sitting between them. Here the CDR3 reads CASSLNRRQREETQYF. The CDR3 bases are TGCGCCAGCAGCTTGAATCGGCGACAAAGAGAAGAGACCCAGTACTTC.

The sample holds many counts of this clonotype. The V gene is TRBV27, the J gene TRBJ1-3; TRBD1 might be the D (5 bases). V was shortened by 0 bases and J by 4 bases, with 10 bases between the two germline ends. CDR1 and CDR2 (germline): MNHEY, SMNVEV (reference sequence). The CDR3 has 15 amino acids. The chain's CDR3 is CASSLSSGGGNTIYF. The CDR3 bases are TGTGCCAGCAGTTTATCCTCCGGGGGAGGAAACACCATATATTTT.

This clonotype has at least ten counts. This chain connects TRBV6-5 to TRBJ1-2; TRBD1 might be the D (6 bases). Trimming removed 6 bases at V and 8 bases at J, with 16 bases between. The CDR3 is made up of 13 amino acids. Germline V gene lookup returns CDR1 MNHEY and CDR2 SVGAGI. CDR3 coding DNA: TGTGCCAGCAGCACAGGGATGTCGGAAGGCTACACCTTC. This gives the protein CASSTGMSEGYTF.

The table lists this clonotype with many counts. The CDR3 sequence: CASSQDRTAYNYGYTF. CDR3 bases: TGCGCCAGCAGCCAAGACAGGACAGCTTATAACTATGGCTACACCTTC. V and J are TRBV4-3 and TRBJ1-2; a possible D gene is TRBD1 (6 bases). Looked up from germline, CDR1 is LGHNA and CDR2 is YSLEER. This CDR3 is built from 16 residues. V was shortened by 0 bases and J by 1 base, with 12 bases between the two germline ends.

The sample holds many counts of this clonotype. CDR3 bases: TGTGCTAGTGGAAGGAGACAGGGCTCCTACAATGAGCAGTTCTTC. The encoded protein is CASGRRQGSYNEQFF. The J gene is TRBJ2-1, the V gene TRBV12-5; 7 nucleotides line up with TRBD1. This CDR3 spans 15 amino acids. Germline V gene data show CDR1 as LGHNT and CDR2 as FRNRAP. The V and J ends lost 6 bases and 0 bases, in that order; junction bases with no gene match: 5.